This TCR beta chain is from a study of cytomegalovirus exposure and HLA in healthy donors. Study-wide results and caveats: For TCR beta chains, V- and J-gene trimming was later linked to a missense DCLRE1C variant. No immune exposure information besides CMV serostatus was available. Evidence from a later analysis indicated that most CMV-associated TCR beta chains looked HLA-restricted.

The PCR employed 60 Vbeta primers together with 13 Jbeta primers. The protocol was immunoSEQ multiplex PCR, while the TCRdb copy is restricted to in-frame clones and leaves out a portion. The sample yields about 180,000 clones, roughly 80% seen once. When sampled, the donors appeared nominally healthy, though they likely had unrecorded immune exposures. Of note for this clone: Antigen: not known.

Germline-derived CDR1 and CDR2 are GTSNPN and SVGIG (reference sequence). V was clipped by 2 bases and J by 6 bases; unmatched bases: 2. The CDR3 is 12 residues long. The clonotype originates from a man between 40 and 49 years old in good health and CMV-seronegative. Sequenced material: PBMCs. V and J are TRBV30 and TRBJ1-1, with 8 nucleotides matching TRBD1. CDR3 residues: CAWSLTGAEAFF. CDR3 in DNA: TGTGCCTGGAGTTTGACAGGGGCTGAAGCTTTCTTT.